Below are 9 T cell receptor beta chains sequenced from a single sample in a study of T cell repertoires in aging, cancer and after chemotherapy. TRB rearrangements spanning V, D and J were amplified using mixed TRB-A/B primers. TCRdb fed the multiplex PCR reads into MiXCR, producing one record per CDR3 protein. The data show some 2,500 distinct CDR3 sequences, with roughly 21% seen just once and more than 12% held by the top ten. TCR beta rearrangements were amplified from peripheral blood genomic DNA. Specimen: blood. These TCRs come from a human donor with a solid tumor.

The V and J genes are TRBV2 and TRBJ2-7; D remains ambiguous. The CDR3 runs to 15 residues. With 1 base removed from V and 9 bases from J, the gap between germline ends came to 19 bases. Germline V gene lookup returns CDR1 SNHLY and CDR2 FYNNEI. The DNA of the CDR3 is TGTGCCAGCAGTGAAGTCTCCATCGTAGTGTCAGGGCAGTACTTC. It is translated as CASSEVSIVVSGQYF.

The chain links TRBV5-1 to TRBJ2-3; 7 bases map to TRBD2. Germline trimming cut 6 bases from V and 1 base from J; bases unmatched to any gene: 8. This CDR3 spans 15 amino acids. Germline CDR1 and CDR2: SGHRS and YFSETQ. CDR3 nucleotide sequence: TGCGCCAGCATCCGCGGGGCGGGGGGCACAGATACGCAGTATTTT. Its protein product is CASIRGAGGTDTQYF. Based on the CDR3 plus reference TRBV5-1 and TRBJ2-3, the full variable domain is KAGVTQTPRYLIKTRGQQVTLSCSPISGHRSVSWYQQTPGQGLQFLFEYFSETQRNKGNFPGRFSGRQFSNSRSEMNVSTLELGDSALYLCASIRGAGGTDTQYFGPGTRLTVL.

In its sample, this clonotype ranks as large. The chain uses TRBV19 and TRBJ2-1; a possible D gene is TRBD2 (6 bases). CDR1 is LNHDA, CDR2 SQIVND, per germline (reference sequence). This CDR3 comprises 16 residues. V lost 5 bases and J lost 4, with 18 bases in between. CDR3 sequence (DNA): TGTGCCAGTAGTCGCCTCCAGCGGGCGGAATACAATGAGCAGTTCTTC. This codes for CASSRLQRAEYNEQFF.

This chain connects TRBV27 to TRBJ1-1; TRBD1 aligns across 9 bases. Per the germline V gene, CDR1 is MNHEY and CDR2 is SMNVEV (reference sequence). Germline trimming cut 3 bases from V and 9 bases from J; bases unmatched to any gene: 5. This CDR3 contains 13 residues. In DNA form, the CDR3 reads TGTGCCAGCAGTTTGGCGGGACAGGGAAAAGCTTTCTTT. Its translation is CASSLAGQGKAFF.

In its sample, this clonotype ranks as medium-sized. The chain carries TRBV27 and TRBJ2-4; 14 bases map to TRBD2. The CDR3 extends over 20 amino acids. Germline values: CDR1 MNHEY, CDR2 SMNVEV (reference sequence). Trimming cost V 5 bases and J 3 bases; bases outside gene matches: 15. CDR3 residues: CASSRFGTSGRTPYKNIQYF. The CDR3 coding sequence is TGTGCCAGCAGTCGATTTGGGACTAGCGGGAGAACCCCCTACAAAAACATTCAGTACTTC.

In regard to this clonotype: At one boundary the junction diverges from the germline segment, which might be a read error. The V and J genes are TRBV6-1 and TRBJ2-1, with 8 bases identical to TRBD2. Germline CDR1 MNHNS, CDR2 SASEGT. The CDR3 is 15 amino acids. The CDR3 coding sequence is TGTGCGAGCAGTGAACCCGCTAGCGGGTCCCCCATGCAGTTCTTC. Its protein is CASSEPASGSPMQFF.

This clonotype qualifies as medium-sized. The V and J genes are TRBV30 and TRBJ1-1, with TRBD1 matching over 7 bases. V lost 1 base, J lost 1 base, and 3 bases stayed unmatched. Germline CDR1 is GTSNPN and CDR2 is SVGIG (reference sequence). CDR3 length: 14 residues. CDR3 region: CAWSGRGWNTEAFF. Written as DNA, the CDR3 is TGTGCCTGGAGTGGCAGGGGGTGGAACACTGAAGCTTTCTTT.

This clonotype qualifies as medium-sized. The chain employs TRBV6-2 or TRBV6-3 and TRBJ2-7, with 10 bases matching TRBD2. V was pared by 5 bases and J by 0 bases, with 4 bases of the junction left unmatched. This CDR3 region has 15 residues. Germline V gene sequence: CDR1 MNHEY, CDR2 SVGEGT. CDR3: CASSLLAGSSYEQYF. The CDR3 DNA reads TGTGCCAGCAGTCTACTAGCGGGGAGCTCCTACGAGCAGTACTTC.

This clonotype is deemed medium-sized. The chain combines TRBV24-1 with TRBJ2-5, with TRBD1 as a possible D gene (6 bases). Trimming left V 0 bases short and J 2 bases short, with 12 bases between. Germline V CDR1 and CDR2: KGHDR, SFDVKD. The length of the CDR3 is 16 residues. This CDR3 is CATSDLGRGRQETQYF. CDR3 in DNA: TGTGCCACCAGTGATTTGGGCAGGGGAAGACAAGAGACCCAGTACTTC.